The clone carrying this T cell receptor beta chain has at least ten counts. TCRdb re-analysed the 5' RACE reads in MiXCR, keeping a single row per CDR3 protein. In the table there are 40,000 to 55,000 distinct CDR3 sequences, around 6.1% of which are singletons. The CDR3 is made up of 15 amino acids. CDR1 and CDR2 from the germline V gene are SGHTA and FQGNSA. Trimming removed 3 bases at V and 0 bases at J, with 9 bases between. The sample is drawn from a study of early T cells in non-severe SARS-CoV-2 infection. The sample here was whole blood, taken at baseline. The V call is TRBV7-2, the J call TRBJ2-1; D call uncertain. This TCR was sampled from an adult who was a healthcare worker with PCR-confirmed SARS-CoV-2 infection or an uninfected control (not recorded which). Here the CDR3 DNA reads TGTGCCAGCAGCTTCGGAGTGAGCTCCTACAATGAGCAGTTCTTC. Translating it yields CASSFGVSSYNEQFF. The full variable domain, its missing parts supplied by reference TRBV7-2 and TRBJ2-1, is GAGVSQSPSNKVTEKGKDVELRCDPISGHTALYWYRQSLGQGLEFLIYFQGNSAPDKSGLPSDRFSAERTGGSVSTLTIQRTQQEDSAVYLCASSFGVSSYNEQFFGPGTRLTVL.